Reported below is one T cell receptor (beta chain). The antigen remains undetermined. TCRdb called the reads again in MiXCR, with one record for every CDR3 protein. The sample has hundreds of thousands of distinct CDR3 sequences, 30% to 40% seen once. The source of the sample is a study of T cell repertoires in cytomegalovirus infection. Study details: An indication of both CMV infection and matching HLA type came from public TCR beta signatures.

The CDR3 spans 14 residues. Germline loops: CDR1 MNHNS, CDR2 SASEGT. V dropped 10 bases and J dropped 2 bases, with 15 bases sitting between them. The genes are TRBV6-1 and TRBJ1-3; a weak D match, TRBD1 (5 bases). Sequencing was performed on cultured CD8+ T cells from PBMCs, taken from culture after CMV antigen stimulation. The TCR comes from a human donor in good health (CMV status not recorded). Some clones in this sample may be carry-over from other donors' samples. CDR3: CATDERGTGNTIYF. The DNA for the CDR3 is TGTGCCACCGACGAGAGGGGAACTGGAAACACCATATATTTT.